This section outlines one T cell receptor (beta chain) sequence together with its context. Its target is not known. TCRdb keeps only in-frame clones here, not all; method: immunoSEQ multiplex PCR. The data show about 27,000 clones, roughly 84% seen once. These data are taken from a study of siplizumab effects on memory and regulatory T cells. The study's findings and limits: Mappable alloreactive CD4+ clones averaged about 74% Treg-derived with siplizumab versus approximately 25% in controls. A significant reduction in alloreactive sequences traceable to unstimulated CD4+ memory cells was produced by siplizumab. Of the proliferating CD4+ or CD8+ clones, roughly 75-97% lacked a naive or memory phenotype that could be assigned. There appeared to be greater diversity in naive T cells than in memory cells, and naive T cells seemed major contributors to the alloresponse.

After removal of 0 bases from V and 0 bases from J, the junction contained 3 bases not matched to a gene. Germline loops: CDR1 SGDLS, CDR2 YYNGEE. The CDR3 has 16 residues. The chain uses TRBV9 and TRBJ1-3, with 7 bases lining up with TRBD1. Material: memory CD4+ T cells sorted from blood. The sequence was collected from a human donor in good health. The chain's CDR3 is CASSVEAGGSGNTIYF. CDR3 DNA sequence: TGTGCCAGCAGCGTAGAAGCAGGGGGCTCTGGAAACACCATATATTTT.